This entry lists 6 T cell receptor beta chains sequenced from one sample in a study of blood T cell repertoires in COVID-19. The protocol was immunoSEQ multiplex PCR, while the TCRdb copy is restricted to in-frame clones and leaves out a portion. The sample yields about 70,000 clones, around 83% seen once. The sequenced sample consisted of peripheral blood. These receptors were collected from a man aged 30-40 years with COVID-19, enrolled during active disease.

J is TRBJ1-2 and V is TRBV6-5, with D perhaps TRBD1 (5 bases). The CDR3 has 14 residues. Germline V lookup: CDR1 MNHEY, CDR2 SVGAGI. Trimming cost V 5 bases and J 4 bases, with 14 bases left between them. This CDR3 is CASSPEGTFYGYTF. Here the CDR3 DNA reads TGTGCCAGCAGTCCAGAGGGGACTTTCTATGGCTACACCTTC.

DNA for the CDR3: TGTGCCAGCAGAGAGGACAGCTCCTACGAGCAGTACTTC. As protein: CASREDSSYEQYF. The chain uses TRBV2 and TRBJ2-7; the D gene is possibly TRBD1 (6 bases). Germline loops: CDR1 SNHLY, CDR2 FYNNEI. Trimming cost V 6 bases and J 0 bases, with 9 bases left between them. CDR3 length: 13 residues.

A note on this clone: The junction does not match germline at one end; this may be a read error. The chain employs TRBV7-7 and TRBJ2-5; D unresolved. This CDR3 contains 14 residues. Germline CDR1 reads SSHAT; CDR2 reads FNYEAQ (reference sequence). CDR3 nucleotides: TGTGCTAGCAGCTTAGCTGGCAGACAAGAGACCCAGTACTTC. This codes for CASSLAGRQETQYF.

The V gene is TRBV3-1 (or the pseudogene TRBV3-2), the J gene TRBJ1-1; TRBD1 agrees at 8 bases. CDR1 and CDR2 (germline): LGHDT, YNNKEL (reference sequence). The CDR3 loop spans 12 amino acids. Trimming at V came to 6 bases and at J to 7 bases, leaving 4 bases not matched to a gene. The CDR3 coding sequence is TGTGCCAGCAGGTCACAGGGGGATGAAGCTTTCTTT. Protein: CASRSQGDEAFF.

The rearrangement joins TRBV10-1 to TRBJ2-3; 7 bases agree with TRBD1. Per germline, CDR1 WNHNN and CDR2 SYGVQD (reference sequence). The V gene end was trimmed by 0 bases and the J gene end by 4 bases; junction bases not matched to a gene: 4. CDR3 length equals 15 residues. CDR3 protein: CASSESWTGADTQYF. CDR3 in DNA: TGCGCCAGCAGTGAGTCCTGGACAGGTGCAGATACGCAGTATTTT.

This chain connects TRBV9 to TRBJ1-2; no reliable D call. In germline, CDR1 is SGDLS, CDR2 YYNGEE. Trimming shortened V by 4 bases and J by 8 bases, and 24 bases separated the two germline ends. The CDR3 is 16 amino acids. The CDR3 DNA sequence: TGTGCCAGCAGCCAAAGCTCGGGGTACCTGTATGGGGGCTACACCTTC. Its translation is CASSQSSGYLYGGYTF. Looking up the rest from reference TRBV9 and TRBJ1-2 gives the full variable domain: DSGVTQTPKHLITATGQRVTLRCSPRSGDLSVYWYQQSLDQGLQFLIQYYNGEERAKGNILERFSAQQFPDLHSELNLSSLELGDSALYFCASSQSSGYLYGGYTFGSGTRLTVV.